This T cell receptor (beta chain) derives from a study of blood T cell repertoires in COVID-19. Grouping used clinical history reported by participants in a survey and questionnaire. The CDR3 loop spans 13 amino acids. Trimming removed 3 bases from V and 6 bases from J; junction bases left unmatched: 7. Germline V lookup: CDR1 SQVTM, CDR2 ANQGSEA. The data were produced by immunoSEQ multiplex PCR, yet TCRdb's version contains in-frame clones alone and is incomplete. Altogether around 160,000 clones are present, roughly 80% being singletons, with the ten largest covering approximately 9.9%. The material sequenced was PBMCs or T cells enriched from blood (not recorded which). This sequence originates from a man over 45 who had recovered from COVID-19. The chain links TRBV29-1 to TRBJ1-2; 7 bases line up with TRBD1. CDR3 coding DNA: TGCAGCGTTGATCTAGGGGGCGTTAATGGCTACACCTTC. It encodes CSVDLGGVNGYTF.